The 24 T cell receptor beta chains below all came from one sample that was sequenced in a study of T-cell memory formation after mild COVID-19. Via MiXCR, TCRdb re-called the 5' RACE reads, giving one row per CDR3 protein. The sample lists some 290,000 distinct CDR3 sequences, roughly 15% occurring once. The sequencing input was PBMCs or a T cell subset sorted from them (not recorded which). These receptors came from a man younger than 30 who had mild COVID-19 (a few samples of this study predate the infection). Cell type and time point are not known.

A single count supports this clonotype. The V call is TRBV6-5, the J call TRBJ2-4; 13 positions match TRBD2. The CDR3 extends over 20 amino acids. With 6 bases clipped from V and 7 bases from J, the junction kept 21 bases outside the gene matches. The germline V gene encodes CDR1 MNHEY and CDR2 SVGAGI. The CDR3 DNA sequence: TGTGCCAGCAGCATCCGGGGGAGCGGACTAGCGGGAGTTGGAAGGAACATTCAGTACTTC. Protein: CASSIRGSGLAGVGRNIQYF.

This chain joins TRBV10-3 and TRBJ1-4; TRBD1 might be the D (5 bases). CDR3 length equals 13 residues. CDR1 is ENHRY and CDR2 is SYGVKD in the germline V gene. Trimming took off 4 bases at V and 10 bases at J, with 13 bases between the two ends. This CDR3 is CAISGGTDGKLFF. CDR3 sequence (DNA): TGTGCCATCAGTGGCGGGACCGATGGAAAACTGTTTTTT.

The CDR3 DNA reads as TGTGCCAGCAGCAGTATCCAAGGCAGAAAGTTCAATGGCTACACCTTC. This encodes CASSSIQGRKFNGYTF. The J gene is TRBJ1-2, the V gene TRBV11-2; D gene uncertain. Germline V CDR1 and CDR2: SGHAT, FQNNGV. This CDR3 has 16 residues. Trimming shortened V by 5 bases and J by 6 bases, and 22 bases separated the two germline ends.

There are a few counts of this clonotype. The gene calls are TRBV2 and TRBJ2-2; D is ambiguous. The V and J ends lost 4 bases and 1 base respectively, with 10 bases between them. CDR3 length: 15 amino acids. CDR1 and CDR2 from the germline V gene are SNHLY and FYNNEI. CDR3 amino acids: CASSGYSRNTGELFF. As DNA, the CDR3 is TGTGCCAGCAGTGGCTACAGCAGGAACACCGGGGAGCTGTTTTTT.

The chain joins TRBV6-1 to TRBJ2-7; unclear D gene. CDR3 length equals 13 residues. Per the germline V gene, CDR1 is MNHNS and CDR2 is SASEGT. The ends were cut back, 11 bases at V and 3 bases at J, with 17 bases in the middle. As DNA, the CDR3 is TGTGCCGCCCAGGCAGGTCCTCTCTACGAGCAGTACTTC. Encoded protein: CAAQAGPLYEQYF.

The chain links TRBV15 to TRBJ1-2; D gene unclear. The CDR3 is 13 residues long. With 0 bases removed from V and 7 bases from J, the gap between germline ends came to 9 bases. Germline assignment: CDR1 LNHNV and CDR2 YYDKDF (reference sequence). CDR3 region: CATSRDLGGGYTF. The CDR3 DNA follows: TGTGCCACCAGCAGAGATCTAGGCGGTGGCTACACCTTC. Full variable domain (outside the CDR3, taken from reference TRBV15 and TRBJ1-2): DAMVIQNPRYQVTQFGKPVTLSCSQTLNHNVMYWYQQKSSQAPKLLFHYYDKDFNNEADTPDNFQSRRPNTSFCFLDIRSPGLGDTAMYLCATSRDLGGGYTFGSGTRLTVV.

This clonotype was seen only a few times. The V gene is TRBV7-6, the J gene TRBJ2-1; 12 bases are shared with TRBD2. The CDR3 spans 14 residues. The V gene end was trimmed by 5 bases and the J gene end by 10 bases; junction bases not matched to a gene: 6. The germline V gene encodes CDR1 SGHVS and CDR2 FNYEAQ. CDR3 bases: TGTGCCAGCAGCACCCGACTAGCGGGGGCCGAGCAGTTCTTC. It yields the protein CASSTRLAGAEQFF.

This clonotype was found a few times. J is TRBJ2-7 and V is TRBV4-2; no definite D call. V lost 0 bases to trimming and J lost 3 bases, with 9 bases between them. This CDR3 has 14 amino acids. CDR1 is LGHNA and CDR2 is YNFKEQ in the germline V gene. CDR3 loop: CASSQEGGFYEQYF. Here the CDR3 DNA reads TGTGCCAGCAGCCAAGAAGGCGGCTTCTACGAGCAGTACTTC.

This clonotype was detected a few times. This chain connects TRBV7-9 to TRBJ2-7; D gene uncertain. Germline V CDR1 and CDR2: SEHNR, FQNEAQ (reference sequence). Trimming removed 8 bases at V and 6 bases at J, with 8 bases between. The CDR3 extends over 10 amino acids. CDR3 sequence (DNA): TGTGCCAGCGACGGGTCCGAGCAGTACTTC. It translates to CASDGSEQYF.

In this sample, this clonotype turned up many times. Written as DNA, the CDR3 is TGTGCCAGCAGTACGGGACTAGCGGACACCGGGGAGCTGTTTTTT. It specifies CASSTGLADTGELFF. The V call is TRBV6-2 or TRBV6-3, the J call TRBJ2-2, with 11 nucleotides matching TRBD2. The CDR3 covers 15 residues. Trimming removed 5 bases from V and 3 bases from J; junction bases left unmatched: 2. Germline-derived CDR1 and CDR2 are MNHEY and SVGEGT.

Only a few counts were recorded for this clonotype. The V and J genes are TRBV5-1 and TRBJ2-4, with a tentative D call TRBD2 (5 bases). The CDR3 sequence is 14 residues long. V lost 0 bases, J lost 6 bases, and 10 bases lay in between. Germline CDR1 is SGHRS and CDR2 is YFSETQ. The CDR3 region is CASSLGGEGNIQYF. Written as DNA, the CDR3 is TGCGCCAGCAGCTTGGGGGGAGAGGGAAACATTCAGTACTTC. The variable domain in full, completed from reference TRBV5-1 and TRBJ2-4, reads KAGVTQTPRYLIKTRGQQVTLSCSPISGHRSVSWYQQTPGQGLQFLFEYFSETQRNKGNFPGRFSGRQFSNSRSEMNVSTLELGDSALYLCASSLGGEGNIQYFGAGTRLSVL.

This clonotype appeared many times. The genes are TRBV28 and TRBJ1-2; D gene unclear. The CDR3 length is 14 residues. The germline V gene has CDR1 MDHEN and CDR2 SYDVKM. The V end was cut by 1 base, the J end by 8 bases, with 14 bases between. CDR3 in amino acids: CASSLYRAPRGYTF. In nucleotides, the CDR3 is TGTGCCAGCAGTTTATATCGGGCACCGCGGGGCTACACCTTC.

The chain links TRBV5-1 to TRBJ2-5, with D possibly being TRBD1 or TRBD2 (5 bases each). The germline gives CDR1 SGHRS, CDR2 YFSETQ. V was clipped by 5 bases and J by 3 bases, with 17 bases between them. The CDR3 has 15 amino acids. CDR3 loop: CASRNAGTSEETQYF. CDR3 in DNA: TGCGCCAGCAGGAATGCCGGGACCTCGGAAGAGACCCAGTACTTC.

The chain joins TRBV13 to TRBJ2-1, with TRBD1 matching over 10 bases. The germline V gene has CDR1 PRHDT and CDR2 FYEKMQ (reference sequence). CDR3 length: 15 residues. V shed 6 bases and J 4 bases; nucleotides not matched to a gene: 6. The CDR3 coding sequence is TGTGCCAGCAGAGGCCAGGGACAGGGGTACAATGAGCAGTTCTTC. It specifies CASRGQGQGYNEQFF.

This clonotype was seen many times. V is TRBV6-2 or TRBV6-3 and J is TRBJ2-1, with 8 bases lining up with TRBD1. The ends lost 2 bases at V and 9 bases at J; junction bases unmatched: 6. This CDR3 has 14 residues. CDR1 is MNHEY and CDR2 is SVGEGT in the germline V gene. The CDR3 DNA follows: TGTGCCAGCAGTTACCGGACAGGGAAGGCTGAGCAGTTCTTC. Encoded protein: CASSYRTGKAEQFF.

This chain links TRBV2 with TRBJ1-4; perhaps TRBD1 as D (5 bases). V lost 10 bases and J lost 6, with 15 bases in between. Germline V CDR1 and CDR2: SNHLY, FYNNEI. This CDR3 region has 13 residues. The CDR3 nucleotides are TGTGCCAATCCGGACCGGGGGGATGAAAAACTGTTTTTT. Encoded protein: CANPDRGDEKLFF.

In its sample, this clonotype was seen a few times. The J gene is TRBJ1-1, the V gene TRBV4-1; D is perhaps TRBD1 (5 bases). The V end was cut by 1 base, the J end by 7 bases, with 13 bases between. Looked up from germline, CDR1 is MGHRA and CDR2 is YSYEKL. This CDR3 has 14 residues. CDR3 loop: CASSQAPGRDEAFF. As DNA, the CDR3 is TGCGCCAGCAGCCAAGCCCCGGGCAGGGATGAAGCTTTCTTT.

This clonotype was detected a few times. The CDR3: CASSLLARGFYNEQFF. CDR3 DNA sequence: TGTGCCAGCAGCTTATTAGCGAGGGGCTTTTACAATGAGCAGTTCTTC. The chain couples TRBV11-2 to TRBJ2-1; D may be TRBD1 or TRBD2 (5 bases each). Trimming removed 2 bases at V and 4 bases at J, with 15 bases between. Germline V lookup: CDR1 SGHAT, CDR2 FQNNGV. The length of the CDR3 is 16 residues.

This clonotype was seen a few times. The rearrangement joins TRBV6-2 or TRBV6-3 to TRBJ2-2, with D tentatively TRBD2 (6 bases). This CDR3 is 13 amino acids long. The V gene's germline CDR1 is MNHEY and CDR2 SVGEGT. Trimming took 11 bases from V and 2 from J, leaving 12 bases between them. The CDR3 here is CAGARGNTGELFF. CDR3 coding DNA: TGTGCCGGGGCGCGGGGAAACACCGGGGAGCTGTTTTTT.

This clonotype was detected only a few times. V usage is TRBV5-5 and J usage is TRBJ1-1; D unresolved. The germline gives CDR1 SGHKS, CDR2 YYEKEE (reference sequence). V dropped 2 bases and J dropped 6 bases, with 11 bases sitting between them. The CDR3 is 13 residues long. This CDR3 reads CASSFMSTPEAFF. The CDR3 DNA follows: TGTGCCAGCAGCTTCATGTCGACCCCTGAAGCTTTCTTT.

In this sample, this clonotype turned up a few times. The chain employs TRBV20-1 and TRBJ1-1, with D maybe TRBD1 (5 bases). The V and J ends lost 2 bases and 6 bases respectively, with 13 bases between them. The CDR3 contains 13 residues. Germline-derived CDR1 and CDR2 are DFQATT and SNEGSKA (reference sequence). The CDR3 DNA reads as TGCAGTGCTAGAAAACCCGGGGGGTCTGAAGCTTTCTTT. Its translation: CSARKPGGSEAFF.

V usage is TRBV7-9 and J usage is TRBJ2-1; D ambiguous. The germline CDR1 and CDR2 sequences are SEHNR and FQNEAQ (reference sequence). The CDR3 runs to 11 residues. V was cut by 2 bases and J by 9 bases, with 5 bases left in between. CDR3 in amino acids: CASSLLIEQFF. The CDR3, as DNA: TGTGCCAGCAGCTTACTGATTGAGCAGTTCTTC.

CDR3 bases: TGCGCCAGCAGCTTGACGGGAAGGCTCGGTCAGCCCCAGCATTTT. It is translated as CASSLTGRLGQPQHF. The chain is built from TRBV5-1 and TRBJ1-5; D unresolved. CDR3 length: 15 amino acids. The V end was cut by 1 base, the J end by 6 bases, with 14 bases between. The germline CDR1 and CDR2 sequences are SGHRS and YFSETQ. The full variable domain, rest sourced from reference TRBV5-1 and TRBJ1-5, is KAGVTQTPRYLIKTRGQQVTLSCSPISGHRSVSWYQQTPGQGLQFLFEYFSETQRNKGNFPGRFSGRQFSNSRSEMNVSTLELGDSALYLCASSLTGRLGQPQHFGDGTRLSIL.

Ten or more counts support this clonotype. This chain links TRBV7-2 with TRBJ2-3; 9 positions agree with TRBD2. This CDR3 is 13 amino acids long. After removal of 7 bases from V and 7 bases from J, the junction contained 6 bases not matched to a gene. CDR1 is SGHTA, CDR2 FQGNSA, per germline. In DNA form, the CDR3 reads TGTGCCAGCACCGCTGGACTAGCGTATACGCAGTATTTT. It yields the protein CASTAGLAYTQYF.